This T cell receptor (beta chain) was sequenced for a study of shared clonotypes between healthy human individuals. The germline CDR1 and CDR2 sequences are MNHEY and SMNVEV (reference sequence). The CDR3 loop spans 15 amino acids. Trimming shortened V by 3 bases and J by 4 bases, and 15 bases separated the two germline ends. Assay: immunoSEQ multiplex PCR; the TCRdb copy retains only in-frame clones and omits some. This sample carries millions of clones, just over 90% of them seen once, and the ten largest clones take approximately 0.4%. Source material: naive CD4+ T cells from PBMCs. The subset: CD45RA+ positively selected. The chain combines TRBV27 with TRBJ1-1, with D possibly TRBD1 on 5 matching bases. The TCR was taken from a young man in good health. Some clones in this sample may be carry-over from other donors' samples. CDR3 nucleotides: TGTGCCAGCAGTTTCGGGCGGGGGAGGGCCACTGAAGCTTTCTTT. Translated: CASSFGRGRATEAFF.